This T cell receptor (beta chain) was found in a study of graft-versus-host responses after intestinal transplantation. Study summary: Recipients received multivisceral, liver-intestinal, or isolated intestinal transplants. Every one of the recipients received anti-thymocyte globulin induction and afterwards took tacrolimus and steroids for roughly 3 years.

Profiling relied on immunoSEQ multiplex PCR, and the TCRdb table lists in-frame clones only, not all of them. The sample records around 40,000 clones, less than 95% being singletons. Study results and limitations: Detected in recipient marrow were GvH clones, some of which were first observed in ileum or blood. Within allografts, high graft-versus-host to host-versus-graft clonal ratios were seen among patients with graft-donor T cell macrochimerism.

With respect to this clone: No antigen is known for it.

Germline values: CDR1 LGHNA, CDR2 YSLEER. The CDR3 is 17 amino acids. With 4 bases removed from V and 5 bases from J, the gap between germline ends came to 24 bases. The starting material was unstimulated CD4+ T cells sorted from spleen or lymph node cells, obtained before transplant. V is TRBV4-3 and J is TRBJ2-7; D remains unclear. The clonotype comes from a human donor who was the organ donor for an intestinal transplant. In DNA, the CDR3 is TGCGCCAGCAGCCTCCAGTACCTGATGAATACTGGAGACGAGCAGTACTTC. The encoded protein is CASSLQYLMNTGDEQYF.